These T cell receptor beta chains were read from a single sample in a study of beta chain features in type 1 diabetes. Here immunoSEQ multiplex PCR was the method, and the copy in TCRdb shows in-frame clones only, minus some. The sample yields around 260,000 clones, roughly 22% seen once. Material for sequencing was naive CD4+ T cells from blood. The receptors originated from a woman between 40 and 55 years old with type 1 diabetes. CDR3s include the opening cysteine and the closing phenylalanine or tryptophan.

V gene	J gene	CDR3 protein
TRBV7-2	TRBJ1-1	CASSRFRGSGTEAFF
TRBV4-3	TRBJ2-1	CASSLNRVNEQFF
TRBV7-2	TRBJ2-1	CASSLVAGGLYNEQFF
TRBV10-3	TRBJ2-7	CAISESGGTYEQYF
TRBV19	TRBJ2-1	CASSIARGQGEQFF
TRBV7-2	TRBJ1-1	CASSRTLNTEAFF
TRBV7-9	TRBJ2-7	CASSEDGGEQYF
TRBV5-1	TRBJ2-1	CASSLALAGPADEQFF
TRBV9	TRBJ1-1	CASSELTGQMEGSNTEAFF
TRBV2	TRBJ2-5	CASRDRGKETQYF
TRBV9	TRBJ2-6	CASSVVPRLGSGANVLTF
TRBV7-9	TRBJ1-5	CASSLGSQGNQPQHF